The 25 T cell receptor beta chains below all came from one sample that was sequenced in a study of STAT5B mutations in CD4+ large granular lymphocyte leukemia. Generated by immunoSEQ multiplex PCR, the TCRdb table keeps only in-frame clones and is missing some. Among more than 30,000 clones listed, about 91% were seen once. What was sequenced was CD4+ T cells from blood buffy coats. All receptors derive from a human donor in good health.

This clone showed up just once. This chain joins TRBV5-1 and TRBJ1-4, with TRBD1 matching over 9 bases. This CDR3 contains 15 residues. Germline CDR1 SGHRS, CDR2 YFSETQ. J was trimmed by 7 bases and V by 0 bases; bases with no gene match: 4. DNA for the CDR3: TGCGCCAGCAGCTTGGGGACAGGGGTTGGTGAAAAACTGTTTTTT. Residues: CASSLGTGVGEKLFF.

V gene TRBV5-4 combines with J gene TRBJ1-2; TRBD1 matches 7 bases. V lost 4 bases and J lost 4; bases outside the gene matches: 16. CDR1 SGHNT and CDR2 YYREEE come from the germline V gene (reference sequence). This CDR3 is built from 17 residues. The CDR3 DNA reads TGTGCCAGCAGCCTTGCCCTGGGACAGCTTGGAAGCTATGGCTACACCTTC. This sequence encodes CASSLALGQLGSYGYTF.

The gene calls are TRBV5-1 and TRBJ1-2; unclear D gene. The CDR3 is 13 residues long. Germline loops: CDR1 SGHRS, CDR2 YFSETQ. The V end lost 5 bases, the J end lost 4 bases, and 12 bases lay between the germline ends. The CDR3 loop is CASSPDGRYGYTF. The DNA for the CDR3 is TGCGCCAGCAGTCCGGACGGACGCTATGGCTACACCTTC.

Concerning this clone itself: Compared with germline, one end of the junction differs, possibly owing to a read error. The chain recombines TRBV11-1 with TRBJ2-7; 14 nucleotides match TRBD2. Germline V gene data show CDR1 as SGHAT and CDR2 as FQDESV (reference sequence). The CDR3 covers 14 residues. In DNA form, the CDR3 reads TGTGCCAGCAGTTTAGGACTAGCGGGAGGAAGGCAGTACTTC. It is translated as CASSLGLAGGRQYF. Filled out from reference TRBV11-1 and TRBJ2-7, the complete variable domain reads EAEVAQSPRYKITEKSQAVAFWCDPISGHATLYWYRQILGQGPELLVQFQDESVVDDSQLPKDRFSAERLKGVDSTLKIQPAELGDSAMYLCASSLGLAGGRQYFGPGTRLTVT.

This clone appeared a single time. The rearrangement joins TRBV7-9 to TRBJ1-4; 8 bases are shared with TRBD1. Germline V gives CDR1 SEHNR, CDR2 FQNEAQ (reference sequence). The CDR3 is 14 residues long. V lost 6 bases and J lost 5; bases outside the gene matches: 5. The CDR3 nucleotides are TGTGCCAGCAGTTATAGACAGGGGAATGAAAAACTGTTTTTT. Translated, it gives CASSYRQGNEKLFF.

The sample holds a few counts of this clone. The rearrangement uses TRBV10-1 and TRBJ1-1, with D uncertain. Deletions cut 3 bases from V and 0 bases from J, with 11 bases between. This CDR3 is built from 15 residues. In germline, CDR1 is WNHNN, CDR2 SYGVQD (reference sequence). The CDR3 DNA sequence: TGCGCCAGCAGTGAAGGAGGCTTCATGAACACTGAAGCTTTCTTT. It translates to CASSEGGFMNTEAFF.

This sequence joins TRBV6-1 and TRBJ1-5; 7 bases agree with TRBD1. Germline CDR1 and CDR2: MNHNS and SASEGT. The CDR3 covers 15 residues. With V trimmed by 6 bases and J by 4 bases, 9 bases remained unmatched. CDR3 DNA sequence: TGTGCCAGCAGGTTCTGGACAGGCTATAATCAGCCCCAGCATTTT. Its translation is CASRFWTGYNQPQHF.

This clone showed up just once. The J gene is TRBJ2-1, the V gene TRBV12-5; D remains unclear. CDR3 length: 11 residues. Per the germline V gene, CDR1 is LGHNT and CDR2 is FRNRAP. Trimming cost V 3 bases and J 5 bases, with 2 bases left between them. CDR3 residues: CASGFHNEQFF. CDR3 nucleotides: TGTGCTAGTGGTTTTCACAATGAGCAGTTCTTC.

The chain joins TRBV5-4 to TRBJ2-7; possible D gene TRBD2, 6 bases. Looked up from germline, CDR1 is SGHNT and CDR2 is YYREEE (reference sequence). The CDR3 is 13 amino acids. V lost 4 bases and J 3 bases, leaving 11 bases between the germline ends. The CDR3 region has the DNA TGTGCCAGCAGCCTACGAGCGGGCTACGAGCAGTACTTC. Encoded protein: CASSLRAGYEQYF.

V usage is TRBV5-4 and J usage is TRBJ2-3; maybe TRBD1 (5 bases). V was clipped by 4 bases and J by 2 bases, with 8 bases between them. This CDR3 has 13 residues. Germline values: CDR1 SGHNT, CDR2 YYREEE (reference sequence). The CDR3 DNA reads TGTGCCAGCAGCGGGGCGGTCACAGATACGCAGTATTTT. It translates to CASSGAVTDTQYF.

This chain connects TRBV5-1 to TRBJ2-4, with 8 bases aligning to TRBD2. Per germline, CDR1 SGHRS and CDR2 YFSETQ. Losses at the gene ends were 4 bases for V and 7 bases for J; bases not matched to a gene: 7. The CDR3 runs to 14 residues. Here the CDR3 reads CASSPNTGGNIQYF. The CDR3 DNA reads as TGCGCCAGCAGCCCAAACACGGGGGGGAACATTCAGTACTTC.

This chain connects TRBV7-8 to TRBJ1-4, with D possibly TRBD1 on 5 matching bases. The CDR3 spans 15 residues. The V end was cut by 5 bases, the J end by 2 bases, with 12 bases between. In germline, CDR1 is SGHVS, CDR2 FQNEAQ. The CDR3 loop is CASSETRQTNEKLFF. The CDR3 coding sequence is TGTGCCAGCAGCGAGACCCGACAGACTAATGAAAAACTGTTTTTT.

The chain joins TRBV11-2 to TRBJ2-3; 9 nucleotides align to TRBD2. With 2 bases clipped from V and 8 bases from J, the junction kept 11 bases outside the gene matches. Looked up from germline, CDR1 is SGHAT and CDR2 is FQNNGV. This CDR3 has 16 residues. CDR3 loop: CASSLIGAGGSGTQYF. The CDR3 bases are TGTGCCAGCAGCTTAATTGGAGCGGGAGGTTCGGGTACGCAGTATTTT.

The V call is TRBV18, the J call TRBJ1-5; D ambiguous. The germline V and J ends were trimmed by 3 bases and 3 bases, with 12 bases remaining between them. The CDR3 sequence is 15 residues long. CDR1 is KGHSH, CDR2 LQKENI, per germline. The CDR3 DNA is TGTGCCAGCTCACCCCCGGGGTCGGCCAATCAGCCCCAGCATTTT. It encodes CASSPPGSANQPQHF. Drawing the rest from reference TRBV18 and TRBJ1-5, the complete variable domain is NAGVMQNPRHLVRRRGQEARLRCSPMKGHSHVYWYRQLPEEGLKFMVYLQKENIIDESGMPKERFSAEFPKEGPSILRIQQVVRGDSAAYFCASSPPGSANQPQHFGDGTRLSIL.

The chain couples TRBV5-5 to TRBJ1-2; possible D gene TRBD1, 5 bases. Germline assignment: CDR1 SGHKS and CDR2 YYEKEE (reference sequence). This CDR3 has 16 amino acids. V was shortened by 0 bases and J by 5 bases, with 17 bases between the two germline ends. This chain's CDR3 is CASSLARVLRGYGYTF. DNA for the CDR3: TGTGCCAGCAGCTTGGCCAGGGTCCTACGAGGGTATGGCTACACCTTC.

V usage is TRBV25-1 and J usage is TRBJ2-5; no reliable D call. The V gene lost 2 bases and the J gene lost 8 bases, with 15 bases spanning the gap. Looked up from germline, CDR1 is MGHDK and CDR2 is SYGVNS. CDR3 size: 14 residues. As DNA, the CDR3 is TGTGCCAGCAGTGAAAGGACGGTGAGCAATACCCAGTACTTC. Amino acids: CASSERTVSNTQYF. The complete variable domain, with remaining parts taken from reference TRBV25-1 and TRBJ2-5, reads EADIYQTPRYLVIGTGKKITLECSQTMGHDKMYWYQQDPGMELHLIHYSYGVNSTEKGDLSSESTVSRIRTEHFPLTLESARPSHTSQYLCASSERTVSNTQYFGPGTRLLVL.

The J gene is TRBJ1-6, the V gene TRBV18; a possible D gene is TRBD1 (6 bases). Looked up from germline, CDR1 is KGHSH and CDR2 is LQKENI. This CDR3 is 15 amino acids long. V was clipped by 2 bases and J by 2 bases, with 7 bases between them. The CDR3 loop is CASSPGTPYNSPLHF. In DNA, the CDR3 is TGTGCCAGCTCACCAGGGACACCCTATAATTCACCCCTCCACTTT.

The chain uses TRBV28 and TRBJ2-7, with D unclear. Trimming left V 2 bases short and J 1 base short, with 12 bases between. Germline V lookup: CDR1 MDHEN, CDR2 SYDVKM. The CDR3 length is 15 residues. The CDR3 spells CASSLAASRSYEQYF. The DNA for the CDR3 is TGTGCCAGCAGTTTAGCGGCCAGTCGTTCCTACGAGCAGTACTTC.

This chain uses TRBV6-5 with TRBJ1-1; D unresolved. The CDR3 has 11 residues. Looked up from germline, CDR1 is MNHEY and CDR2 is SVGAGI. The ends were cut back, 2 bases at V and 10 bases at J, with 8 bases in the middle. CDR3 residues: CASSYGLGAFF. The CDR3 DNA follows: TGTGCCAGCAGTTACGGCCTCGGAGCTTTCTTT.

This clone was picked up a small number of times. The chain combines TRBV21-1 with TRBJ2-7; TRBD2 is the table's D call, not checked against the DNA. TRBV21-1 is reported as a pseudogene. The CDR3 is 14 residues long. The CDR3 coding sequence is TGTGCCACCCAGCGAAAACTAGCGGGCTACGAGCAGTACTTC. Its protein is CATQRKLAGYEQYF.

The chain has TRBV28 and TRBJ1-5; possibly TRBD1 for D (6 bases). The germline CDR1 and CDR2 sequences are MDHEN and SYDVKM. This CDR3 comprises 19 residues. V dropped 1 base and J dropped 3 bases, with 22 bases sitting between them. CDR3 region: CASSLSYRLQGGSNQPQHF. The CDR3 bases are TGTGCCAGCAGTTTATCCTATCGCCTTCAAGGGGGTTCCAATCAGCCCCAGCATTTT.

CDR3 in DNA: TGTGCCAGCAGCTTAACTAGCGGATACAATGAGCAGTTCTTC. Its translation is CASSLTSGYNEQFF. J is TRBJ2-1 and V is TRBV11-3, with TRBD2 matching 8 bases. Germline CDR1 SGHNT, CDR2 YENEEA. The J segment lost 4 bases and the V segment lost 2 bases, leaving 1 base of the junction unmatched. The CDR3 has 14 residues.

This clone came up once. V gene TRBV7-2 combines with J gene TRBJ1-1, with D perhaps matching TRBD1 (6 bases). The CDR3 totals 15 residues. The germline V gene encodes CDR1 SGHTA and CDR2 FQGNSA. Trimming stripped 5 bases from V and 3 bases from J, with 16 bases between. The CDR3 sequence: CASSRSQGLYTEAFF. CDR3 in DNA: TGTGCCAGCAGCCGTTCACAGGGATTATACACTGAAGCTTTCTTT.

The V gene is TRBV7-2, the J gene TRBJ2-2; D is possibly TRBD1 or TRBD2 (5 bases each). Trimming took off 3 bases at V and 0 bases at J, with 11 bases between the two ends. Germline CDR1 SGHTA, CDR2 FQGNSA. The CDR3 is made up of 16 amino acids. The CDR3 DNA sequence: TGTGCCAGCAGCTTGAGGGACCTCGCGAACACCGGGGAGCTGTTTTTT. This gives the protein CASSLRDLANTGELFF.

The rearrangement joins TRBV28 to TRBJ1-2; D gene uncertain. The CDR3 extends over 12 amino acids. CDR1 and CDR2 (germline): MDHEN, SYDVKM. The V end was cut by 4 bases, the J end by 2 bases, with 5 bases between. CDR3 DNA: TGTGCCAGCAGTTGGGAAAACTATGGCTACACCTTC. It translates to CASSWENYGYTF.